The present TCR beta chain was sequenced within a study of early T cells in non-severe SARS-CoV-2 infection. Via MiXCR, TCRdb re-called the 5' RACE reads, giving one row per CDR3 protein. The sample shows roughly 63,000 distinct CDR3 sequences, under 15% of them seen only once. CDR3 length: 14 amino acids. Trimming took 5 bases from V and 3 from J, leaving 17 bases between them. CDR1 is SQVTM, CDR2 ANQGSEA, per germline. The chain links TRBV29-1 to TRBJ2-7, with a tentative D call TRBD2 (8 bases). The TCR comes from an adult who was a healthcare worker with PCR-confirmed SARS-CoV-2 infection or an uninfected control (not recorded which). Sequenced: whole blood. The CDR3 reads CSVRRDSGGYEQYF. The CDR3 bases are TGCAGCGTTCGAAGGGACAGCGGGGGCTACGAGCAGTACTTC.